The 13 T cell receptor beta chains below were found in one sample sequenced in a study of blood T cell repertoires in COVID-19 (dated by TCRdb to 2018 to 2021). Preparation of the library involved the immunoSEQ multiplex PCR assay. Entries here come from immuneACCESS through TCRdb and include only in-frame sequences with V and J called. Some clones fail to appear in such tables; in the studies checked, an unresolved V gene covers under half of the shortfall, and the cause of the remainder is unknown. The sample includes roughly 130,000 clones, with around 79% observed a single time. The ten largest clones take up roughly 5.2% of the sample. The sequenced sample consisted of peripheral blood. These receptors came from a woman between 65 and 79 years old with COVID-19, enrolled during active disease.

This clone was counted only a few times. The V and J genes are TRBV7-8 and TRBJ1-1; tentative D call: TRBD1 (6 bases). Germline V gene lookup returns CDR1 SGHVS and CDR2 FQNEAQ. The V end lost 4 bases, the J end lost 0 bases, and 12 bases lay between the germline ends. This CDR3 has 15 residues. Here the CDR3 reads CASSSQGTMNTEAFF. Here the CDR3 DNA reads TGTGCCAGCAGCTCTCAGGGGACGATGAACACTGAAGCTTTCTTT.

The rearrangement uses TRBV30 and TRBJ2-4, with 7 bases fitting TRBD2. The CDR3 runs 16 residues. V lost 2 bases and J lost 0; bases outside the gene matches: 7. Germline V gene data show CDR1 as GTSNPN and CDR2 as SVGIG (reference sequence). The CDR3 nucleotides are TGTGCCTGGAGTCGCCGGGGGGACCTAGCCAAAAACATTCAGTACTTC. It codes for CAWSRRGDLAKNIQYF.

The chain employs TRBV7-8 and TRBJ2-7; 10 bases are shared with TRBD1. J lost 9 bases, V lost 5 bases, and 10 bases had no gene match. CDR1 and CDR2 (germline): SGHVS, FQNEAQ. The CDR3 loop spans 14 amino acids. The CDR3 region is CASSTRDRGDRQYF. DNA for the CDR3: TGTGCCAGCAGCACCCGGGACAGGGGCGATCGGCAGTACTTC.

Notes on this clone: Other DNA sequences in the same sample also yield this CDR3. The CDR3 here is CASTPGQGNEKLFF. CDR3 coding DNA: TGTGCCAGCACCCCGGGACAGGGGAATGAAAAACTGTTTTTT. The rearrangement uses TRBV5-5 and TRBJ1-4, with 10 nucleotides matching TRBD1. Germline lookup yields CDR1 SGHKS and CDR2 YYEKEE (reference sequence). The CDR3 has 14 amino acids. J lost 5 bases, V lost 6 bases, and 4 bases had no gene match.

This clone was observed a few times. V and J are TRBV11-2 and TRBJ2-7, with TRBD1 matching 7 bases. Looked up from germline, CDR1 is SGHAT and CDR2 is FQNNGV. V was pared by 5 bases and J by 2 bases, with 18 bases of the junction left unmatched. The CDR3 is made up of 18 amino acids. The CDR3 is CASSPISRDSRSAYEQYF. The CDR3, as DNA: TGTGCCAGCAGCCCAATCTCCCGGGACAGTCGATCCGCCTACGAGCAGTACTTC.

This chain joins TRBV6-5 and TRBJ2-5; D unclear. V gave up 0 bases and J gave up 0 bases, with 5 bases separating them. CDR3 size: 14 residues. Per germline, CDR1 MNHEY and CDR2 SVGAGI. CDR3 region: CASSYSHNQETQYF. CDR3 nucleotides: TGTGCCAGCAGTTACTCGCACAACCAAGAGACCCAGTACTTC.

The V call is TRBV30, the J call TRBJ2-7; a possible D gene is TRBD2 (5 bases). CDR3 length equals 13 residues. Germline CDR1 and CDR2: GTSNPN and SVGIG (reference sequence). V was clipped by 0 bases and J by 3 bases, with 9 bases between them. DNA of the CDR3: TGTGCCTGGAGTGTACTCGCGGGCTACGAGCAGTACTTC. This codes for CAWSVLAGYEQYF. Variable domain in full (rest from reference TRBV30 and TRBJ2-7): SQTIHQWPATLVQPVGSPLSLECTVEGTSNPNLYWYRQAAGRGLQLLFYSVGIGQISSEVPQNLSASRPQDRQFILSSKKLLLSDSGFYLCAWSVLAGYEQYFGPGTRLTVT.

The chain uses TRBV5-1 and TRBJ2-4; the D gene is possibly TRBD2 (5 bases). The germline gives CDR1 SGHRS, CDR2 YFSETQ. V was trimmed by 0 bases and J by 1 base, leaving 8 bases between them. The CDR3 has 15 amino acids. CDR3 DNA sequence: TGCGCCAGCAGCTTGGGACTAATCGCCAAAAACATTCAGTACTTC. This gives the protein CASSLGLIAKNIQYF.

The rearrangement joins TRBV9 to TRBJ1-3; 7 bases fit TRBD1. Trimming at V came to 0 bases and at J to 0 bases, leaving 3 bases not matched to a gene. The CDR3 loop spans 16 amino acids. Germline CDR1 reads SGDLS; CDR2 reads YYNGEE. CDR3 nucleotides: TGTGCCAGCAGCGTAGAAGGACAGGTCTCTGGAAACACCATATATTTT. It is translated as CASSVEGQVSGNTIYF.

The chain employs TRBV2 and TRBJ2-3; TRBD2 matches at 13 bases. The V and J ends lost 5 bases and 4 bases, in that order; junction bases with no gene match: 3. The germline CDR1 and CDR2 sequences are SNHLY and FYNNEI. The CDR3 totals 15 residues. The CDR3 region is CASSPGLAGSDTQYF. The CDR3 DNA reads TGTGCCAGCAGTCCGGGACTAGCGGGGTCAGATACGCAGTATTTT.

The V and J genes are TRBV5-1 and TRBJ2-7; D remains unclear. The V gene's germline CDR1 is SGHRS and CDR2 YFSETQ. V was clipped by 4 bases and J by 2 bases, with 10 bases between them. This CDR3 spans 13 amino acids. The CDR3 DNA sequence: TGCGCCAGCAGCCCAGACGGAGCCTACGAGCAGTACTTC. Its protein is CASSPDGAYEQYF.

This clone was observed a single time. The V gene is TRBV7-9, the J gene TRBJ2-1; 9 nucleotides agree with TRBD2. The V gene end was trimmed by 5 bases and the J gene end by 7 bases; junction bases not matched to a gene: 9. CDR3 length: 15 amino acids. CDR1 SEHNR and CDR2 FQNEAQ come from the germline V gene (reference sequence). CDR3 region: CASSLGSGGSNEQFF. The CDR3 DNA reads as TGTGCCAGCAGCCTGGGGAGCGGGGGGTCAAATGAGCAGTTCTTC. Full variable domain (remainder filled in from reference TRBV7-9 and TRBJ2-1): DTGVSQNPRHKITKRGQNVTFRCDPISEHNRLYWYRQTLGQGPEFLTYFQNEAQLEKSRLLSDRFSAERPKGSFSTLEIQRTEQGDSAMYLCASSLGSGGSNEQFFGPGTRLTVL.

This sequence joins TRBV15 and TRBJ1-2; tentative D call: TRBD1 (6 bases). Per the germline V gene, CDR1 is LNHNV and CDR2 is YYDKDF (reference sequence). This CDR3 has 15 residues. The V end was cut by 1 base, the J end by 2 bases, with 11 bases between. The CDR3 region has the DNA TGTGCCACCAGCAGAGGAGGGGGTTCAAACTATGGCTACACCTTC. Translation gives CATSRGGGSNYGYTF. Variable domain in full (rest from reference TRBV15 and TRBJ1-2): DAMVIQNPRYQVTQFGKPVTLSCSQTLNHNVMYWYQQKSSQAPKLLFHYYDKDFNNEADTPDNFQSRRPNTSFCFLDIRSPGLGDTAMYLCATSRGGGSNYGYTFGSGTRLTVV.